The 5 T cell receptor beta chains below come from one sample, sequenced in a study of cytomegalovirus exposure and HLA in healthy donors. In the PCR, 60 Vbeta and 13 Jbeta primers were used. Some clones are missing from TCRdb's copy, which holds only in-frame ones; the method was immunoSEQ multiplex PCR. The table shows 84,000 or so clones, with approximately 80% occurring only once. Sequenced: PBMCs. The source of these receptors is a man aged 45-65 years in good health and CMV-seronegative.

V and J are TRBV6-5 and TRBJ1-1; no reliable D call. CDR3 length: 14 amino acids. Trimming shortened V by 5 bases and J by 1 base, and 11 bases separated the two germline ends. The germline CDR1 and CDR2 sequences are MNHEY and SVGAGI. DNA of the CDR3: TGTGCCAGCAGTGAATCGGGAGAGAACACTGAAGCTTTCTTT. Translated, it gives CASSESGENTEAFF.

The V gene is TRBV7-8, the J gene TRBJ2-5; maybe TRBD2 (6 bases). Trimming shortened V by 5 bases and J by 0 bases, and 16 bases separated the two germline ends. The CDR3 contains 16 residues. CDR1 and CDR2 from the germline V gene are SGHVS and FQNEAQ. DNA for the CDR3: TGTGCCAGCAGCCAAACCTACGGGGGAGACCAAGAGACCCAGTACTTC. Translated, it gives CASSQTYGGDQETQYF.

This clone was counted a few times. The junction departs from germline at one end; a sequencing error may be responsible. The J gene is TRBJ1-1, the V gene TRBV7-7; D possibly corresponds to TRBD1 (6 bases). The germline V gene has CDR1 SSHAT and CDR2 FNYEAQ (reference sequence). The CDR3 extends over 16 amino acids. This chain's CDR3 is CASSFKLQGCYTEAFF. DNA for the CDR3: TGTGCTAGCAGCTTTAAGTTACAGGGATGCTATACTGAAGCTTTCTTT. Drawing the rest from reference TRBV7-7 and TRBJ1-1, the complete variable domain is GAGVSQSPRYKVTKRGQDVTLRCDPISSHATLYWYQQALGQGPEFLTYFNYEAQPDKSGLPSDRFSAERPEGSISTLTIQRTEQRDSAMYRCASSFKLQGCYTEAFFGQGTRLTVV.

The V gene is TRBV5-1, the J gene TRBJ2-2; 7 bases match TRBD2. Germline CDR1 and CDR2: SGHRS and YFSETQ. This CDR3 region has 17 residues. The ends lost 4 bases at V and 3 bases at J; junction bases unmatched: 12. DNA for the CDR3: TGCGCCAGCAGCCAGACGGGGGAGGGGACTCACACCGGGGAGCTGTTTTTT. Amino acids: CASSQTGEGTHTGELFF.

This chain links TRBV27 with TRBJ1-4, with D perhaps TRBD1 (6 bases). This CDR3 region has 16 residues. CDR1 and CDR2 from the germline V gene are MNHEY and SMNVEV (reference sequence). Trimming stripped 6 bases from V and 8 bases from J, with 22 bases between. The CDR3 DNA reads TGTGCCAGCAGCATCACCCTCCGGACAGTTGGGGAAAAACTGTTTTTT. This translates into CASSITLRTVGEKLFF. Looking up the rest from reference TRBV27 and TRBJ1-4 gives the full variable domain: EAQVTQNPRYLITVTGKKLTVTCSQNMNHEYMSWYRQDPGLGLRQIYYSMNVEVTDKGDVPEGYKVSRKEKRNFPLILESPSPNQTSLYFCASSITLRTVGEKLFFGSGTQLSVL.